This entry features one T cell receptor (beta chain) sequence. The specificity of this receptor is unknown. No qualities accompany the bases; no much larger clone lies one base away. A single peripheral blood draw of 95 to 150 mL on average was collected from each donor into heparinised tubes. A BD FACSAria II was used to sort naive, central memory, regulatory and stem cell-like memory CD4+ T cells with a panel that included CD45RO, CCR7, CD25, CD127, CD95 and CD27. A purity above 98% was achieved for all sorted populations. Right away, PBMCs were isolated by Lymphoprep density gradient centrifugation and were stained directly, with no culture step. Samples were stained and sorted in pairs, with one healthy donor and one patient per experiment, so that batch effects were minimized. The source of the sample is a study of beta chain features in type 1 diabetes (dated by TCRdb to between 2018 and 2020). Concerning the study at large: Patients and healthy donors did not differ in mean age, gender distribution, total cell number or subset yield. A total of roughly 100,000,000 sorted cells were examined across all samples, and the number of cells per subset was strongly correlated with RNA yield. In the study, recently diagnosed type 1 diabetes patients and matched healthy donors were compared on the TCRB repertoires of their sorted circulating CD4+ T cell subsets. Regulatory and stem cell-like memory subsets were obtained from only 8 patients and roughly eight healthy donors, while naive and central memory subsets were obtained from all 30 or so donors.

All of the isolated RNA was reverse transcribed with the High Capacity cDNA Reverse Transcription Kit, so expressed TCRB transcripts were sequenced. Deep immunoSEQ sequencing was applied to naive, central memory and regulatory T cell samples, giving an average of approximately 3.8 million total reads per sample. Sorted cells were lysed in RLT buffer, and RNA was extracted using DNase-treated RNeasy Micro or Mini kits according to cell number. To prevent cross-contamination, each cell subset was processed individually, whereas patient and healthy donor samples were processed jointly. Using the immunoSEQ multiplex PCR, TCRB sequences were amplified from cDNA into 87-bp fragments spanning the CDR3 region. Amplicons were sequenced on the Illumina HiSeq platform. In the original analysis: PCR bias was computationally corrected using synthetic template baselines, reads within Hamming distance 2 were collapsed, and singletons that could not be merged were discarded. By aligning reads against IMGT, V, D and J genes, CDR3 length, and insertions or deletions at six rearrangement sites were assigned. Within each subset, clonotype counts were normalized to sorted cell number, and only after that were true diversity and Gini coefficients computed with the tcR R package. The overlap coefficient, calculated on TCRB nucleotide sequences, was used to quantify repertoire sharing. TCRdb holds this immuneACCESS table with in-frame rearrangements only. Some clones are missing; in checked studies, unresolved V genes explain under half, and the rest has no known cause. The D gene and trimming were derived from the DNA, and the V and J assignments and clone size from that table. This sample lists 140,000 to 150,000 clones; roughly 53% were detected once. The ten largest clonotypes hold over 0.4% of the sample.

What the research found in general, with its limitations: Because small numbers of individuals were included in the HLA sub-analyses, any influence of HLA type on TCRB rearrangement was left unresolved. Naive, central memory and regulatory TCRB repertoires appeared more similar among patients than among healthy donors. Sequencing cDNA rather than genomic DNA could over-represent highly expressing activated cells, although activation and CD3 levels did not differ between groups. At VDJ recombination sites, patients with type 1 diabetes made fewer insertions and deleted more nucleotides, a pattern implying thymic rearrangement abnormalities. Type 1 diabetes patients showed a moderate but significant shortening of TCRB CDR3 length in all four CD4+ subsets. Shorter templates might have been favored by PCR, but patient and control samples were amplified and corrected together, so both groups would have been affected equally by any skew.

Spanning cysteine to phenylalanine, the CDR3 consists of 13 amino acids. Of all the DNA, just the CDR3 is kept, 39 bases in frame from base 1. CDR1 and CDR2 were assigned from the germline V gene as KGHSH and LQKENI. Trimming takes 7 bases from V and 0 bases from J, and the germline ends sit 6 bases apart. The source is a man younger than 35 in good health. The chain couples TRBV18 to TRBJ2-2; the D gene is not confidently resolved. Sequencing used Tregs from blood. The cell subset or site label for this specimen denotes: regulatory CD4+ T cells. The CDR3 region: CASLVSNTGELFF. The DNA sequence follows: TGTGCCAGCTTAGTCTCGAACACCGGGGAGCTGTTTTTT.